Below, one T cell receptor beta chain is given with its context. Its cognate antigen has yet to be identified. Nothing much larger sits one base from this clone, and base qualities are not available. From the cysteine through the phenylalanine, the CDR3 covers 13 amino acids. Kept here is only the CDR3 DNA, which spans 39 bases and is read in frame from base 1. The junction shows trimming of 4 bases on V and 5 bases on J, plus 11 bases between the germline ends. Sequences LNHDA (CDR1) and SQIVND (CDR2) are obtained from the germline V gene (reference sequence). For TCRbeta CDR3 sequencing, genomic DNA was extracted from sorted cells using the QIAGEN DNeasy Blood and Tissue Kit. High-throughput TCRbeta CDR3 sequencing, including PCR amplification with bias correction and internal controls, was performed commercially through immunoSEQ. The paper's processing steps were these. A unique productive TCRbeta sequence was defined by the CDR3 nucleotide sequence when primers matched, and otherwise by the CDR3 amino acid sequence together with the Vbeta and Jbeta genes. As a correction for sorting error, sequences shared between sorted populations at a frequency ratio of 2:1 or less were discarded, and the remaining shared sequences were assigned to the higher population. A sequence counted as donor-reactive if, in CFSE-low cells, the sequence had a frequency of at least 0.01% and was expanded at least 5-fold compared with unstimulated cells. Repertoire divergence was quantified by Jensen-Shannon divergence calculated from the top 100 TCRbeta sequences ranked by frequency. For samples with multiple sequencing runs, sorting error was corrected in each run separately before the runs were combined. TCRdb carries this immuneACCESS record with in-frame sequences only. Its versions omit some clonotypes, under half of them owing to an unresolved V gene in the studies checked, with the rest unexplained. V and J calls and clone size are those listed in that table; D and trimming were worked out from the DNA. In this sample the table shows under 100,000 clones, around 90% of which occur a single time. In total, the top ten clones hold approximately 4.8% of the sample.

The data stem from a study of Tregs in tolerant kidney transplant recipients (dated by TCRdb to between 2017 and 2020). Turning to the overall study: TCRbeta sequencing was used in the study to identify donor-specific regulatory T cells before combined kidney and bone marrow transplantation, and the identified cells were then tracked after transplant. TCRbeta repertoire sequencing was used in a few healthy controls to compare several ways of expanding Tregs specific for an allogeneic donor. On the study overall, not on this receptor specifically: The study was constrained by small patient numbers, and validation of the findings is required in larger populations and under other immunosuppression protocols. The most biologically relevant and donor-specific TCRbeta repertoire appeared to be identified by expanding Tregs with activated donor B cells. Biological reproducibility was not directly assessed, although technical replication error appeared to be minimal.

Thawed PBMCs were FACS-sorted into unstimulated Tregs (CD4+CD25+CD127-), CD4+ non-Tregs (CD4+CD25-), CD4 cells and CD8 cells. Blood from healthy controls was obtained either as purchased buffy coats or from healthy volunteers. Healthy control blood was processed to PBMCs with a Ficoll density gradient and then cryopreserved, whereas patient PBMCs were collected both before and after transplant. The chain was built from TRBV19 and TRBJ1-1; the D gene cannot be named for sure. This TCR was recovered from a human donor in good health. The sample comprised CD8+ T cells from blood. The CDR3 protein is CASSNGGRTEAFF. The DNA is as follows: TGTGCCAGTAGTAATGGAGGGAGGACTGAAGCTTTCTTT. With all but the CDR3 taken from the reference TRBV19 and TRBJ1-1 genes, the full variable domain is: DGGITQSPKYLFRKEGQNVTLSCEQNLNHDAMYWYRQDPGQGLRLIYYSQIVNDFQKGDIAEGYSVSREKKESFPLTVTSAQKNPTAFYLCASSNGGRTEAFFGQGTRLTVV.